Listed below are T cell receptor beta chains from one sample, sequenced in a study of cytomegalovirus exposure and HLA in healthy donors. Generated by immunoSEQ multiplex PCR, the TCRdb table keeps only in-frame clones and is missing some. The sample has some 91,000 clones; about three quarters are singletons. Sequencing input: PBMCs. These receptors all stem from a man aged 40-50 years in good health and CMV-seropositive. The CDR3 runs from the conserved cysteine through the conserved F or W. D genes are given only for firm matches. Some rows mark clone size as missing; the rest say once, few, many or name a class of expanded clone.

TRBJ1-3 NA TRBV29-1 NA CSVDGTGNTIYF TGCAGCGTGGACGGGACTGGAAACACCATATATTTT
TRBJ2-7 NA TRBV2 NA CASSGQPYEQYF TGTGCCAGCAGTGGACAGCCCTACGAGCAGTACTTC
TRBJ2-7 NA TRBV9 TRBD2 CASSVTSGGSPEQYF TGTGCCAGCAGCGTAACGAGCGGGGGGTCCCCCGAGCAGTACTTC
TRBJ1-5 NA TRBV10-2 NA CASSAPGTTYGQPQHF TGCGCCAGCAGTGCGCCCGGGACAACATACGGACAGCCCCAGCATTTT
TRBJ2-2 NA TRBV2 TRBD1 CASSGTGLNTGELFF TGTGCCAGCAGTGGGACAGGACTGAACACCGGGGAGCTGTTTTTT
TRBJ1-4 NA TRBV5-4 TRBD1 CASTRTGGAGFEKLFF TGTGCCAGCACCCGGACAGGGGGCGCAGGTTTTGAAAAACTGTTTTTT
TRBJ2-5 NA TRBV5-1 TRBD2 CASSLAPSGSVETQYF TGCGCCAGCAGCTTGGCCCCTAGCGGGAGCGTAGAGACCCAGTACTTC
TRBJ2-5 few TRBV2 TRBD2 CASSNPSGGGRETQYF TGTGCCAGCAGTAACCCTAGCGGGGGGGGCCGGGAGACCCAGTACTTC
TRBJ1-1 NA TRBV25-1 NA CASSPMGGSTEAFF TGTGCCAGCAGCCCCATGGGAGGGAGCACTGAAGCTTTCTTT
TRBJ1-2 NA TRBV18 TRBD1 CASSPWDSPLNGYTF TGTGCCAGCTCACCGTGGGACAGTCCCCTTAATGGCTACACCTTC
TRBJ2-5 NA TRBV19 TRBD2 CASKTLAGAQETQYF TGTGCCAGTAAGACACTAGCGGGAGCCCAAGAGACCCAGTACTTC
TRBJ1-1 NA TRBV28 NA CASSLWAGEAFF TGTGCCAGCAGTTTATGGGCCGGGGAAGCTTTCTTT
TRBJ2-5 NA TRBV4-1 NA CASSQTLGGGKETQYF TGCGCCAGCAGCCAGACCCTAGGGGGGGGTAAGGAGACCCAGTACTTC
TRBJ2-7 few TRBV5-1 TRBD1 CASSFGTGGGEQYF TGCGCCAGCAGCTTCGGGACAGGGGGTGGCGAGCAGTACTTC
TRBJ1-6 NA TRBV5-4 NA CASSLANRDDSPLHF TGTGCCAGCAGCTTGGCGAACAGGGACGATTCACCCCTCCACTTT
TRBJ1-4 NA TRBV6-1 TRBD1 CASSEAPEFRDSLNEKLFF TGTGCCAGCAGTGAAGCGCCGGAGTTTCGGGACAGCCTTAATGAAAAACTGTTTTTT
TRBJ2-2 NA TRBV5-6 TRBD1 CASSLGQGLGELFF TGTGCCAGCAGCTTGGGACAGGGGTTAGGGGAGCTGTTTTTT
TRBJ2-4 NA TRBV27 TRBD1 CASRQQGANIQYF TGTGCCAGCCGCCAACAGGGGGCCAACATTCAGTACTTC
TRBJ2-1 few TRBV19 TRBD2 CASTKVAGGQSEQFF TGTGCCAGCACCAAGGTAGCGGGAGGGCAAAGTGAGCAGTTCTTC
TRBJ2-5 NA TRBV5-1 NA CASSLALDSRQKTQYF TGCGCCAGCAGCTTGGCCCTCGACTCCAGACAGAAGACCCAGTACTTC
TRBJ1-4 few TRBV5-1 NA CASSPRPVPTNEKLFF TGCGCCAGCAGCCCGCGGCCGGTACCAACTAATGAAAAACTGTTTTTT
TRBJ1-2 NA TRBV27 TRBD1 CASSLGRDRRSYGYTF TGTGCCAGCAGTTTAGGGCGGGACAGGCGATCCTATGGCTACACCTTC
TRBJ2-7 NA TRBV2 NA CASSDGRVYEQYF TGTGCCAGCAGTGACGGCAGGGTATACGAGCAGTACTTC
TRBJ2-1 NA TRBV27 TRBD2 CASRNSGRGLEQFF TGTGCCAGCAGAAATAGCGGGAGAGGTCTTGAGCAGTTCTTC
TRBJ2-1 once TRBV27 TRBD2 CASSLGGSSYNEQFF TGTGCCAGCAGTTTGGGGGGGAGCTCCTACAATGAGCAGTTCTTC
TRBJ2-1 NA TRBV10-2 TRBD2 CASIFPLLAGGLSSYNEQFF TGCGCCAGCATCTTCCCCCTACTAGCGGGAGGGCTGAGCTCCTACAATGAGCAGTTCTTC
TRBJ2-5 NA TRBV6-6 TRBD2 CASSYPRSSGSETQYF TGTGCCAGCAGTTACCCGCGATCTAGCGGGTCAGAGACCCAGTACTTC
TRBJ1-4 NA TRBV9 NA CASRGGARSEKLFF TGTGCCAGCAGGGGGGGGGCGCGGTCTGAAAAACTGTTTTTT
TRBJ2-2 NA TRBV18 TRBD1 CASSPRTGNTGELFF TGTGCCAGCTCACCGCGGACAGGGAACACCGGGGAGCTGTTTTTT
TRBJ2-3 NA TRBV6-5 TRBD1 CASSWDRGTDTQYF TGTGCCAGCAGTTGGGACAGGGGGACAGATACGCAGTATTTT
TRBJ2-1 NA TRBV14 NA CASSQDPGVGYNEQFF TGTGCCAGCAGCCAAGATCCGGGAGTGGGTTACAATGAGCAGTTCTTC
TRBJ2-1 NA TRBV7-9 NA CASSFPGGVYNEQFF TGTGCCAGCAGCTTCCCGGGCGGGGTCTACAATGAGCAGTTCTTC
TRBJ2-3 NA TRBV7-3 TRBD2 CASSPSGGAHADTQYF TGTGCCAGCAGCCCAAGCGGGGGGGCCCACGCAGATACGCAGTATTTT
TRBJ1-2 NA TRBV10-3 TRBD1 CAISALGTGGDGYTF TGTGCCATCAGTGCTCTGGGGACAGGGGGCGATGGCTACACCTTC
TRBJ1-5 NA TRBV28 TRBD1 CASSDGQVRPQHF TGTGCCAGCAGTGATGGACAGGTGAGGCCCCAGCATTTT
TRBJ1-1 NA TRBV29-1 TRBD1 CSVEVYRTGGEAFF TGCAGCGTTGAAGTGTACCGGACAGGCGGGGAAGCTTTCTTT
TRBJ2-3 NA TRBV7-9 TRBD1 CASSLTRDRASVGTDTQYF TGTGCCAGCAGCCTAACCCGGGACAGGGCGTCTGTGGGCACAGATACGCAGTATTTT
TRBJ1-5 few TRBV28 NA CASSSQQLGNQPQHF TGTGCCAGCAGTTCTCAACAGTTGGGCAATCAGCCCCAGCATTTT
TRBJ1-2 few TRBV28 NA CASSSHTQDNYGYTF TGTGCCAGCAGTTCACACACACAAGATAACTATGGCTACACCTTC
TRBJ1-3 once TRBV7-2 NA CASSFYHESSGNTIYF TGTGCCAGCAGCTTTTACCATGAGAGCTCTGGAAACACCATATATTTT
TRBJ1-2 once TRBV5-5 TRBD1 CASSDPGTGIYGYTF TGTGCCAGCAGCGATCCCGGGACAGGAATTTATGGCTACACCTTC
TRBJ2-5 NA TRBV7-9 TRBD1 CASSLGGQGAETQYF TGTGCCAGTAGCTTAGGTGGACAGGGGGCAGAGACCCAGTACTTC
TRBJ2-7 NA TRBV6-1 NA CASSNPSYEQYF TGTGCCAGCAGTAACCCTTCATACGAGCAGTACTTC
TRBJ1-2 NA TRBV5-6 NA CASSYDRAVGYTF TGTGCCAGCAGCTACGACAGAGCTGTTGGCTACACCTTC
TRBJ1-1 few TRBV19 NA CASSKEVMNTEAFF TGTGCCAGTAGTAAGGAGGTGATGAACACTGAAGCTTTCTTT
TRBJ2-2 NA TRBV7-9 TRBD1 CASSLDTGGNGELFF TGTGCCAGCAGTCTGGATACAGGGGGCAACGGGGAGCTGTTTTTT
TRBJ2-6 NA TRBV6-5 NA CASTRASMGANVLTF TGTGCCAGCACGCGCGCTTCCATGGGGGCCAACGTCCTGACTTTC
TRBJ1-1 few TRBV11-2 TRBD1 CASSHNRGRGEAFF TGTGCCAGCAGCCATAACAGGGGGCGCGGGGAAGCTTTCTTT
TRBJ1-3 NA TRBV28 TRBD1 CASSGDSSGNTIYF TGTGCCAGCAGCGGGGACAGCTCTGGAAACACCATATATTTT
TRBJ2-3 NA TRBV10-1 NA CASSPTSQYF TGCGCCAGCAGCCCCACTTCGCAGTATTTT
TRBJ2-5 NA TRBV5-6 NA CASSLRAGEETQYF TGTGCCAGCAGCTTGAGGGCAGGGGAAGAGACCCAGTACTTC
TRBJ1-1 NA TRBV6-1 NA CASTRGGQNTEAFF TGTGCCAGCACGCGCGGGGGACAGAACACTGAAGCTTTCTTT
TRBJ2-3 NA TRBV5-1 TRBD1 CASSPQTGSTDTQYF TGCGCCAGCAGCCCCCAGACAGGGTCCACAGATACGCAGTATTTT
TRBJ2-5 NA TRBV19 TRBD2 CARKRGRETQYF TGTGCCAGAAAGCGGGGGCGGGAGACCCAGTACTTC
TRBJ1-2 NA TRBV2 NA CASRTTVTNYGYTF TGTGCCAGCAGGACGACAGTCACTAACTATGGCTACACCTTC
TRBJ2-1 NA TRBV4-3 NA CASSQWEGDNEQFF TGCGCCAGCAGCCAATGGGAAGGGGACAATGAGCAGTTCTTC
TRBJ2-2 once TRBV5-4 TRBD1 CASSRTQTDRVPGELFF TGTGCCAGCAGCAGAACCCAGACGGACAGGGTCCCCGGGGAGCTGTTTTTT
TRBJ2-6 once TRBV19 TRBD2 CASRGTSGGLSSGANVLTF TGTGCCAGTAGAGGGACTAGCGGGGGCCTTAGCTCTGGGGCCAACGTCCTGACTTTC
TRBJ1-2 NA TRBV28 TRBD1 CASTSGDRRIYGYTF TGTGCCAGCACCTCAGGGGACAGGCGTATCTATGGCTACACCTTC
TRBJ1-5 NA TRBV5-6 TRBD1 CASSLGQGYQPQHF TGTGCCAGCAGCTTGGGACAGGGCTATCAGCCCCAGCATTTT